These T cell receptor beta chains were read from a single sample in a study of T cells in Graves' hyperthyroidism and ophthalmopathy. A single record per CDR3 protein comes from TCRdb applying MiXCR to the multiplex PCR reads. The data show fewer than 500,000 distinct CDR3 sequences, about 14% seen once. Specimen: blood. Receptors were obtained from a man aged 30-40 years with Graves' hyperthyroidism that later progressed to Graves' ophthalmopathy. CDR3s include the opening cysteine and the closing phenylalanine or tryptophan. The D gene is left open where the match is weak. Expanded clones are given a class, and other clones once, few, many or no size at all.

D gene: TRBD1
clone size: many
CDR3 length: 15
V gene: TRBV6-1
J gene: TRBJ1-5
CDR3 protein: CASSFDRGNYEPQHF
CDR3 DNA: TGTGCCAGCAGTTTCGACAGGGGGAATTATGAGCCCCAGCATTTT

D gene: TRBD2
clone size: few
CDR3 length: 15
V gene: TRBV10-1
J gene: TRBJ2-7
CDR3 protein: CASSTGTSWPYEQYF
CDR3 DNA: TGCGCCAGCTCCACCGGGACTAGCTGGCCCTACGAGCAGTACTTC

D gene: .
clone size: many
CDR3 length: 14
V gene: TRBV5-1
J gene: TRBJ2-7
CDR3 protein: CASSPQGSTYEQYF
CDR3 DNA: TGCGCCAGCAGCCCCCAGGGATCGACCTACGAGCAGTACTTC

D gene: .
clone size: .
CDR3 length: 16
V gene: TRBV5-1
J gene: TRBJ2-3
CDR3 protein: CASGLHPLDSTDTQYF
CDR3 DNA: TGCGCCAGCGGCTTGCATCCGCTTGATAGCACAGATACGCAGTATTTT

D gene: TRBD1
clone size: .
CDR3 length: 15
V gene: TRBV4-2
J gene: TRBJ1-3
CDR3 protein: CASSQAGQGENTIYF
CDR3 DNA: TGTGCCAGCAGCCAAGCTGGGCAGGGGGAAAACACCATATATTTT

D gene: TRBD2
clone size: many
CDR3 length: 15
V gene: TRBV7-2
J gene: TRBJ2-1
CDR3 protein: CASSPGSGGADEQFF
CDR3 DNA: TGTGCCAGCAGCCCAGGGAGCGGGGGGGCCGATGAGCAGTTCTTC

D gene: .
clone size: many
CDR3 length: 13
V gene: TRBV6-1
J gene: TRBJ2-5
CDR3 protein: CASQGDGQETQYF
CDR3 DNA: TGTGCCAGCCAAGGGGACGGACAAGAGACCCAGTACTTC

D gene: .
clone size: many
CDR3 length: 14
V gene: TRBV3-1
J gene: TRBJ1-1
CDR3 protein: CASSQVGSGTEAFF
CDR3 DNA: TGTGCCAGCAGCCAAGTCGGGAGTGGGACTGAAGCTTTCTTT

D gene: .
clone size: many
CDR3 length: 13
V gene: TRBV6-1
J gene: TRBJ2-7
CDR3 protein: CASSESDPSEQYF
CDR3 DNA: TGTGCCAGCAGTGAATCGGACCCGAGCGAGCAGTACTTC

D gene: TRBD1
clone size: many
CDR3 length: 14
V gene: TRBV29-1
J gene: TRBJ1-1
CDR3 protein: CSGCQGARHTEAFF
CDR3 DNA: TGCAGTGGGTGTCAGGGGGCGCGTCACACTGAAGCTTTCTTT

D gene: TRBD2
clone size: few
CDR3 length: 19
V gene: TRBV5-5
J gene: TRBJ2-4
CDR3 protein: CASSFGLAGGFLAKNIQYF
CDR3 DNA: TGTGCCAGCAGCTTCGGACTAGCGGGGGGATTTTTAGCCAAAAACATTCAGTACTTC

D gene: .
clone size: .
CDR3 length: 16
V gene: TRBV3-1
J gene: TRBJ2-1
CDR3 protein: CASSQELTGRYDEQFF
CDR3 DNA: TGTGCCAGCAGCCAAGAATTAACGGGGCGGTACGATGAGCAGTTCTTC

D gene: TRBD1
clone size: .
CDR3 length: 16
V gene: TRBV5-1
J gene: TRBJ1-6
CDR3 protein: CASSLRTGEHNSPLHF
CDR3 DNA: TGCGCCAGCAGCTTAAGGACAGGGGAACATAATTCACCCCTCCACTTT

D gene: .
clone size: .
CDR3 length: 15
V gene: TRBV5-1
J gene: TRBJ2-7
CDR3 protein: CASSPRTEPAYEQYF
CDR3 DNA: TGCGCCAGCAGCCCCCGGACAGAGCCAGCCTACGAGCAGTACTTC

D gene: .
clone size: many
CDR3 length: 14
V gene: TRBV11-2
J gene: TRBJ2-4
CDR3 protein: CASSYGGSKNIQYF
CDR3 DNA: TGTGCCAGCAGCTACGGGGGAAGCAAAAACATTCAGTACTTC

D gene: .
clone size: many
CDR3 length: 13
V gene: TRBV12-3/TRBV12-4
J gene: TRBJ1-1
CDR3 protein: CASSKVSPPEAFF
CDR3 DNA: TGTGCCAGCAGCAAGGTTTCACCCCCTGAAGCTTTCTTT

D gene: .
clone size: .
CDR3 length: 15
V gene: TRBV20-1
J gene: TRBJ2-2
CDR3 protein: CSASPGTADTGELFF
CDR3 DNA: TGCAGTGCTTCCCCCGGGACGGCCGACACCGGGGAGCTGTTTTTT

D gene: .
clone size: many
CDR3 length: 15
V gene: TRBV5-1
J gene: TRBJ1-1
CDR3 protein: CASRVSSQLNTEAFF
CDR3 DNA: TGCGCCAGCAGAGTTAGCTCACAGCTTAACACTGAAGCTTTCTTT

D gene: .
clone size: .
CDR3 length: 16
V gene: TRBV6-5
J gene: TRBJ2-1
CDR3 protein: CASSYSTIRVGNEQFF
CDR3 DNA: TGTGCCAGCAGTTACTCGACGATTCGGGTGGGCAATGAGCAGTTCTTC

D gene: TRBD1
clone size: few
CDR3 length: 15
V gene: TRBV28
J gene: TRBJ1-4
CDR3 protein: CASTLDRAYYEKLFF
CDR3 DNA: TGTGCCAGCACTCTAGACAGGGCTTATTATGAAAAACTGTTTTTT